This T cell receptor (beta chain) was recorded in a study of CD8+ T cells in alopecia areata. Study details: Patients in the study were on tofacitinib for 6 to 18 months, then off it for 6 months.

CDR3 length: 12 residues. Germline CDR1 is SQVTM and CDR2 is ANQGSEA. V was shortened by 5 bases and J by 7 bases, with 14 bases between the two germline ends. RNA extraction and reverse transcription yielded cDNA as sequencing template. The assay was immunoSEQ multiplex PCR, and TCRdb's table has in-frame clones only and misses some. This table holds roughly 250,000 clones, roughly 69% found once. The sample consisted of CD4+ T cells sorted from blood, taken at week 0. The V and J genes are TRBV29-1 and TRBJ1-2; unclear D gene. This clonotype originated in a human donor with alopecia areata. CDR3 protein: CSVLEGEGGYTF. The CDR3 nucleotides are TGCAGCGTTTTAGAGGGAGAGGGTGGCTACACCTTC.